This T cell receptor beta chain originates from a study of blood T cell repertoires in COVID-19. Looking at the study overall: There were acute and convalescent COVID-19 samples, and they came from the United States, Italy and Spain. Sources were T cells, B-cell-depleted T cells, or PBMCs; the material itself was cDNA or gDNA.

Germline V gene sequence: CDR1 SGHDT, CDR2 YYEEEE. The V end was cut by 1 base, the J end by 6 bases, with 5 bases between. The CDR3 totals 11 residues. Per the study methods: Amplification from reference gene primers served as the basis for estimated nucleated cell counts. Clones were read by immunoSEQ multiplex PCR, and TCRdb kept only the in-frame ones, dropping some. V, J and clone size derive from that table, while D and trimming were established from the DNA sequence. Among 90,000 to 130,000 clones listed, 72% were seen once. V usage is TRBV5-6 and J usage is TRBJ2-7; D call uncertain. This TCR came from a woman aged 55-69 years with acute or convalescent COVID-19. The sample was peripheral blood. CDR3: CASSLHSEQYF. Here the CDR3 DNA reads TGTGCCAGCAGCTTGCATAGCGAGCAGTACTTC.